This TCR beta chain appears in the sequencing data of a study of CD4 and CD8 cells across lung adenocarcinoma regions. This clonotype was counted ten times or more. Per the germline V gene, CDR1 is MNHNS and CDR2 is SASEGT. V was clipped by 6 bases and J by 5 bases, with 17 bases between them. There are 14 residues in the CDR3. TCRdb recomputed calls from the PCR reads with MiXCR, one row per CDR3 protein. The sample records about 19,000 distinct CDR3 sequences, around 50% being singletons. The sequenced material came from CD8+ T cells from the margin of a lung tumor. The V and J genes are TRBV6-1 and TRBJ2-7; D might be TRBD1 (5 bases). The TCR sequence derives from a male donor with lung adenocarcinoma. The CD4 and CD8 labels of this study may be unreliable. The CDR3 DNA is TGTGCCAGCAGGTCCACAGGAAGGAGAGACGAGCAGTACTTC. This encodes CASRSTGRRDEQYF.